These 5 T cell receptor beta chains were sequenced from one sample in a study of regulatory T cells in long-lasting Graves disease. Time point described: persistent/refractory GD, antithyroid drugs over 5 years with positive TRAb. After RNA was extracted from PBMCs, the TCR library was made from it. iRepertoire HTBI primers and Arm-PCR of CDR3 regions built TCR beta libraries. TCRdb itself ran the multiplex PCR reads through MiXCR, one entry per CDR3 protein. In the table there are about 450,000 distinct CDR3 sequences, less than 25% of which are singletons. Specimen: peripheral blood mononuclear cells (PBMCs), collected when the disease was refractory, from a patient treated with antithyroid drugs. The receptors were gathered from a female donor with Graves disease.

This clonotype was seen at least ten times. The chain has TRBV29-1 and TRBJ2-5, with 8 bases aligning to TRBD2. V was clipped by 3 bases and J by 3 bases; unmatched bases: 3. CDR3 size: 13 residues. Germline V gives CDR1 SQVTM, CDR2 ANQGSEA. CDR3 sequence reads: CSVESGGEETQYF. CDR3 sequence (DNA): TGCAGCGTTGAGAGCGGGGGAGAAGAGACCCAGTACTTC.

In its sample, this clonotype was seen a few times. J is TRBJ1-1 and V is TRBV19; D is unresolved. Germline-derived CDR1 and CDR2 are LNHDA and SQIVND (reference sequence). The CDR3 sequence is 15 residues long. Trimming took 3 bases from V and 0 from J, leaving 11 bases between them. The CDR3 protein is CASSIPRDMNTEAFF. In nucleotides, the CDR3 is TGTGCCAGTAGTATCCCCAGAGACATGAACACTGAAGCTTTCTTT.

J is TRBJ2-3 and V is TRBV11-3; D gene unclear. The germline gives CDR1 SGHNT, CDR2 YENEEA. The CDR3 loop spans 13 amino acids. Trimming took 5 bases from V and 2 from J, leaving 8 bases between them. CDR3 nucleotide sequence: TGTGCCAGCAGCCATAGGGACACAGATACGCAGTATTTT. Translation: CASSHRDTDTQYF.

This clonotype was seen repeatedly, ten times or more. The junction departs from the called germline gene at one end, perhaps through a read error. CDR3 in amino acids: CASSLAGTGNTEAFF. The DNA of the CDR3 is TGCGCCAGCAGCTTGGCCGGGACAGGGAACACTGAAGCTTTCTTT. The chain is built from TRBV28 and TRBJ1-1, with 8 bases fitting TRBD1. CDR1 is MDHEN and CDR2 is SYDVKM in the germline V gene. The CDR3 has 15 residues.

This chain joins TRBV5-1 and TRBJ2-2; the D is unclear. Trimming removed 0 bases at V and 7 bases at J, with 10 bases between. The CDR3 length is 14 residues. Germline CDR1 SGHRS, CDR2 YFSETQ. The CDR3 sequence: CASSLERFGGELFF. The DNA of the CDR3 is TGCGCCAGCAGCTTGGAGCGTTTCGGCGGGGAGCTGTTTTTT.